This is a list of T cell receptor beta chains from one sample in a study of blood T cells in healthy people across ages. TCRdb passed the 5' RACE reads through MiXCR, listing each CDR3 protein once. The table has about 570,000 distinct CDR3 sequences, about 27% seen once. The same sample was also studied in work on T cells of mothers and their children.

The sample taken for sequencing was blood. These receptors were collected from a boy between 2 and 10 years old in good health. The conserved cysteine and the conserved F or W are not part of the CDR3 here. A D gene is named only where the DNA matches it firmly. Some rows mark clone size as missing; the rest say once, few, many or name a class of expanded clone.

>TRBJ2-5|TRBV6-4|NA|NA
ASSPWAGETQY
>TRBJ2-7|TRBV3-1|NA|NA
ASSQERYTYEQY
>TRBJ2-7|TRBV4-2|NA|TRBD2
ASSQLAGGPYEQY
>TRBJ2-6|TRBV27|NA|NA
ASSLTQRQRHSGANVLT
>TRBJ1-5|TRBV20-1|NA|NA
SARKDGPKGPQH
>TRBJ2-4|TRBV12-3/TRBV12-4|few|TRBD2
ASSLLGGTKNIQY
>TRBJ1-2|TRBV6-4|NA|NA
ASSDGDADGYT
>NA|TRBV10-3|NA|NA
AISGEVSYEQY
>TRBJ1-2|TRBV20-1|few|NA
SARHIQGANYGYT
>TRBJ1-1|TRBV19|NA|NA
ASSRSGMNTEAF
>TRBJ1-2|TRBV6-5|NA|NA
AALGDRESNYGYT
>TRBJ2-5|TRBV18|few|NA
ASSHGGTQY
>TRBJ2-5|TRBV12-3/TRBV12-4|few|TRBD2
ASSPSGGAGETQY
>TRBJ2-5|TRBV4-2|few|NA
ASSHGQGEETQY
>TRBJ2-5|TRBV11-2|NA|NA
ASSLSAFRETQY
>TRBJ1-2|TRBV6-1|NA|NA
ASRQEYGYT
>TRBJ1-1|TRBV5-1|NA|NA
ASSLTGSRTEAF
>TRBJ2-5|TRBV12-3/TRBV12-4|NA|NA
ASRLSRGLRETQY
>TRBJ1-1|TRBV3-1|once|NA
ASSHGPRNTEAF
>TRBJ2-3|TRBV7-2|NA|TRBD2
ASSPRTSGSGRTDTQY
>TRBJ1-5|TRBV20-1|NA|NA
SARGEGFQPQH
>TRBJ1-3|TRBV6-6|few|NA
ASSYSRADGNTIY
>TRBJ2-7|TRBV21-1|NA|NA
ASSDPGDRGEAASYEQY
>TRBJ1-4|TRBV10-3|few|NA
ASKGVGDGEKLF
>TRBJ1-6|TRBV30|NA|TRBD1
AWTGTGTSPLH
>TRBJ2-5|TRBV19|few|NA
ASSYAVTERETQY
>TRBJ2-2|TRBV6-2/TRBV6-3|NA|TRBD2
ASIRPSRAGVNTGELF
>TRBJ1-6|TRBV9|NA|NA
ASSGQPHENSPLH
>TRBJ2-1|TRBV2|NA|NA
ASSARVSSYNEQF
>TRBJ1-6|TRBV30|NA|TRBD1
AWAGQNNSPLH
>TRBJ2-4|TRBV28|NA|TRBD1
ASSSPGQGAKNIQY
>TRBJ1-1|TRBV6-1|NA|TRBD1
ASSEGQGFHTEAF
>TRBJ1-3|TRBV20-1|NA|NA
SAREARVNLGNTIY
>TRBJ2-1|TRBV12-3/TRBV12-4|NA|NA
ASSLSGGTYYNEQF
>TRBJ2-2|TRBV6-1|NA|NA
AGKLDYYTGELF
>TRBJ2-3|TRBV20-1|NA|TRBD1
SASQGAVSDTQY
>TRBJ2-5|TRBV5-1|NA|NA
ASSPDSNNQETQY
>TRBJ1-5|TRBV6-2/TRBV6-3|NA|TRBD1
ASTTSTGISNQPQH
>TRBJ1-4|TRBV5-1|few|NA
ASSSDGSTNEKLF
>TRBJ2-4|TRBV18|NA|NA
ASSPTTADIQY
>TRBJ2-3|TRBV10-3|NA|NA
AINNLRTDTRY
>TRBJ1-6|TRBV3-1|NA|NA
ASSRQEINNSPLH
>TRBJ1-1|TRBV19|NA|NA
ASSIFSGMNTEAF